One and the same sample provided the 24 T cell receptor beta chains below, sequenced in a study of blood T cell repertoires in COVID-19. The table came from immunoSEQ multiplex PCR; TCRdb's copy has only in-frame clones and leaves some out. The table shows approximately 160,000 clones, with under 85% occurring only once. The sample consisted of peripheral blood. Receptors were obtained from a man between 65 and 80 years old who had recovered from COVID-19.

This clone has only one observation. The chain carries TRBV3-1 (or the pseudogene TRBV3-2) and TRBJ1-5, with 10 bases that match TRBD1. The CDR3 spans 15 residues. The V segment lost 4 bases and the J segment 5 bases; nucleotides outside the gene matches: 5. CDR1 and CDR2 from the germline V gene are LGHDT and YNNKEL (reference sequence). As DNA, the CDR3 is TGTGCCAGCAGCCGGTCGGACAGGGGGGATCAGCCCCAGCATTTT. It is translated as CASSRSDRGDQPQHF.

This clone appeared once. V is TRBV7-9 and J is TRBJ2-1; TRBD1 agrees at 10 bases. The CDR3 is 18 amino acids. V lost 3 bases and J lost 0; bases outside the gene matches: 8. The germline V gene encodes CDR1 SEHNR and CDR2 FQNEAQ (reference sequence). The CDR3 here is CASSFPRQGAFSYNEQFF. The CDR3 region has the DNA TGTGCCAGCAGCTTTCCCAGACAGGGGGCTTTCTCCTACAATGAGCAGTTCTTC.

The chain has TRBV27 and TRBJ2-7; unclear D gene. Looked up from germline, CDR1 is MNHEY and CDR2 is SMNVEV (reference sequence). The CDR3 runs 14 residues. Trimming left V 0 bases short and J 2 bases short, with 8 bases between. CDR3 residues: CASSLSAGPYEQYF. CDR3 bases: TGTGCCAGCAGTTTATCGGCAGGTCCCTACGAGCAGTACTTC.

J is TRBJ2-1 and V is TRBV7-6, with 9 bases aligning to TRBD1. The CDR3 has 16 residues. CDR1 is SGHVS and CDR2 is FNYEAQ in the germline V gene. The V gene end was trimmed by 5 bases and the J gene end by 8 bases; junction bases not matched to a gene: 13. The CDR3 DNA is TGTGCCAGCAGCGGCCAGACCGGGACAGGGCCCCATGAGCAGTTCTTC. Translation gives CASSGQTGTGPHEQFF.

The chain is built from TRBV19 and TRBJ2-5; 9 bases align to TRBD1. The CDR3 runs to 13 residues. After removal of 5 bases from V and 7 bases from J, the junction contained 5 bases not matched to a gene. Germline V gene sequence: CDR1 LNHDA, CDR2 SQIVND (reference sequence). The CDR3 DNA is TGTGCCAGTAGTCCGGGACAGGGCGTGACCCAGTACTTC. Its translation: CASSPGQGVTQYF.

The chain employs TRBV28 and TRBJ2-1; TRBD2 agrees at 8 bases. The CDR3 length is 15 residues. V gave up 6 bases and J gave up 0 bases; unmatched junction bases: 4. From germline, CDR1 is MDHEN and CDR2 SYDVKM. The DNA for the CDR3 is TGTGCCAGCAGCAAACTAGCGGACTCCTACAATGAGCAGTTCTTC. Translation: CASSKLADSYNEQFF.

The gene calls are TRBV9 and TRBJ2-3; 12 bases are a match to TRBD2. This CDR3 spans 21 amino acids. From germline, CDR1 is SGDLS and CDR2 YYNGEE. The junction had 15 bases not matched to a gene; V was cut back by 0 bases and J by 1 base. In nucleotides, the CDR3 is TGTGCCAGCAGCGTAGGGGTAATGAAGACTAGCGGGAGTAGAGGCACAGATACGCAGTATTTT. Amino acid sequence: CASSVGVMKTSGSRGTDTQYF.

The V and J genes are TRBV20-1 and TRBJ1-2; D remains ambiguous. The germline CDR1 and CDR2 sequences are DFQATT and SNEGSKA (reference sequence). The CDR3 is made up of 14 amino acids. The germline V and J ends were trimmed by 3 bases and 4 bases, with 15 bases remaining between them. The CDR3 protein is CSASLAGLGYGYTF. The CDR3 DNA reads TGCAGTGCTAGTTTGGCAGGCTTGGGCTATGGCTACACCTTC.

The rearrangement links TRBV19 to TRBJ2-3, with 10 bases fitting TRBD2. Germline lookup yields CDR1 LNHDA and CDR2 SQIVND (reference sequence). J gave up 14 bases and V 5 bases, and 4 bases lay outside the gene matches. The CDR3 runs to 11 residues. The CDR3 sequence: CASSSTSGRYF. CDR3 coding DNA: TGTGCCAGTAGTTCGACTAGCGGGCGGTATTTT.

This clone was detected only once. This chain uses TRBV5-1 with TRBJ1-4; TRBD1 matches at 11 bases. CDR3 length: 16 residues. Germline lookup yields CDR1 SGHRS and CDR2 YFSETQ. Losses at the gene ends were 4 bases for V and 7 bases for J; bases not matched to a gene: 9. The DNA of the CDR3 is TGCGCCAGCAGCGGGGACAGGGGGACGATTGGTGAAAAACTGTTTTTT. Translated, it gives CASSGDRGTIGEKLFF. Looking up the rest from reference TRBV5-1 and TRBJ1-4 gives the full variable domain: KAGVTQTPRYLIKTRGQQVTLSCSPISGHRSVSWYQQTPGQGLQFLFEYFSETQRNKGNFPGRFSGRQFSNSRSEMNVSTLELGDSALYLCASSGDRGTIGEKLFFGSGTQLSVL.

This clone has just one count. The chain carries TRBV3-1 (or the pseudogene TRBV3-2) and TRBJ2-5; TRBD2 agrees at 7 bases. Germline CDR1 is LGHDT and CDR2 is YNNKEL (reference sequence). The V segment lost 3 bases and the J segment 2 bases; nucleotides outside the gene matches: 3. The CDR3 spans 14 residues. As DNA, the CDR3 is TGTGCCAGCAGCCAGCTAGCGGAGCAAGAGACCCAGTACTTC. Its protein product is CASSQLAEQETQYF.

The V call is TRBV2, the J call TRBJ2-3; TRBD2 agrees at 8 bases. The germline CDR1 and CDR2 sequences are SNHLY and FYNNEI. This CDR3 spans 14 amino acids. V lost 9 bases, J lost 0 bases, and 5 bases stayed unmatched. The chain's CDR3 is CASKTSASTDTQYF. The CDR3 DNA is TGTGCCAGTAAGACTAGCGCGAGCACAGATACGCAGTATTTT.

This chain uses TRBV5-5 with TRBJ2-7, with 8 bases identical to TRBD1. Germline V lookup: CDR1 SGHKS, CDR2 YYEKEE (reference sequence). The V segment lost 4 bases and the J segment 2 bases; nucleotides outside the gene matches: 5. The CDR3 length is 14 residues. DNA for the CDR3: TGTGCCAGCAGCCGATTACAGGGGGCCTACGAGCAGTACTTC. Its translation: CASSRLQGAYEQYF.

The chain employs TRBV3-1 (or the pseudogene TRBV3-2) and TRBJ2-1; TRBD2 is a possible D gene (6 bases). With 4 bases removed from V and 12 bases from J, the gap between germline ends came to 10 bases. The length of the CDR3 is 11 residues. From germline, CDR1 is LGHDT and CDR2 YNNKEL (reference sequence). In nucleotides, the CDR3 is TGTGCCAGCAGCCTATCGGGAGTGCAGTTCTTC. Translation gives CASSLSGVQFF.

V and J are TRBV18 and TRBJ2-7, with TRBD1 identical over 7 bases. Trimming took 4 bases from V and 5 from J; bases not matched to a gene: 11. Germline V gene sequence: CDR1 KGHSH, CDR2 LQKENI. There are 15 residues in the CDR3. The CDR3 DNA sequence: TGTGCCAGCTCACTTGGACAGGCGATGGGGAACGAGCAGTACTTC. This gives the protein CASSLGQAMGNEQYF.

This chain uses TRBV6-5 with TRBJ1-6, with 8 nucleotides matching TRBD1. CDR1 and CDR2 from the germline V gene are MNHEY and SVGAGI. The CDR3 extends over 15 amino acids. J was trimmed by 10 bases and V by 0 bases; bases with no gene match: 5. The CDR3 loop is CASSYSAGGSSPLHF. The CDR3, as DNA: TGTGCCAGCAGTTACTCTGCAGGGGGCTCCTCACCCCTCCACTTT.

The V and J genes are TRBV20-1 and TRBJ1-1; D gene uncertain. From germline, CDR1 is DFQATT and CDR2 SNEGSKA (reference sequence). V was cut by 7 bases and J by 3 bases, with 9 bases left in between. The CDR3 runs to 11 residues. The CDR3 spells CSVSLHTEAFF. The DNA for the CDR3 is TGCAGTGTTTCACTTCACACTGAAGCTTTCTTT.

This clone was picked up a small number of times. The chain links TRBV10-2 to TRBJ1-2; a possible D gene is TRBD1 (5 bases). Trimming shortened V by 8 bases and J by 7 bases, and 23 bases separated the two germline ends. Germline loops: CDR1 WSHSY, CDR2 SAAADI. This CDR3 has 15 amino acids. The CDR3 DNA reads TGCGCCAGCTCGATCCTGGCGGGACCCGCTCGTGGCTACACCTTC. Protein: CASSILAGPARGYTF.

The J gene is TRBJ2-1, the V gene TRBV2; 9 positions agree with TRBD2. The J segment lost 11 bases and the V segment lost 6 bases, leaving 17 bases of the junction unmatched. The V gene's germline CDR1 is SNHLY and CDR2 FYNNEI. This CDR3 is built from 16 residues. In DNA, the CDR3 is TGTGCCAGCAGCTTACATGGACTGGCGGGAGGGCCCAAGCAGTTCTTC. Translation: CASSLHGLAGGPKQFF.

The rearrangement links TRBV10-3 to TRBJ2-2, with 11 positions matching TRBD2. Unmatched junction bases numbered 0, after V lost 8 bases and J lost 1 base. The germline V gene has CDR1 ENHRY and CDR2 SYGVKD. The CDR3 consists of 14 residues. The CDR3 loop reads CAILAGGNTGELFF. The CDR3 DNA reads TGTGCCATCCTAGCGGGAGGGAACACCGGGGAGCTGTTTTTT.

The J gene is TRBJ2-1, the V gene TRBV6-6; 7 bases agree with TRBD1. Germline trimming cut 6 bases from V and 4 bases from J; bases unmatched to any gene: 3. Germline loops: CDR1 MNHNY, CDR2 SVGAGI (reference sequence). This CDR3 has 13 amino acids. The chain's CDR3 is CASRPGQYNEQFF. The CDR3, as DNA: TGTGCCAGCAGACCGGGACAGTACAATGAGCAGTTCTTC.

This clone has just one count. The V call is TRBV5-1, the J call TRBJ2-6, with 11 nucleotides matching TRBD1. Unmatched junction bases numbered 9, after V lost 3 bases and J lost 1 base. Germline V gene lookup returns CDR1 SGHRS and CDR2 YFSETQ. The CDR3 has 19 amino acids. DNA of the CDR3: TGCGCCAGCAGCTCCAAACTGGACAGGGGGCAGTCTGGGGCCAACGTCCTGACTTTC. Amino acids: CASSSKLDRGQSGANVLTF.

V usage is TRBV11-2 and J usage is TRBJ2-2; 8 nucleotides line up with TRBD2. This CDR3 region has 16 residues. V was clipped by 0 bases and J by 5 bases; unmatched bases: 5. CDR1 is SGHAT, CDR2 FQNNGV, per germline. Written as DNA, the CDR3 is TGTGCCAGCAGCTTAGATTGGGCGGGAGGTACCGGGGAGCTGTTTTTT. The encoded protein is CASSLDWAGGTGELFF. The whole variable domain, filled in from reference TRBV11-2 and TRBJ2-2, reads EAGVAQSPRYKIIEKRQSVAFWCNPISGHATLYWYQQILGQGPKLLIQFQNNGVVDDSQLPKDRFSAERLKGVDSTLKIQPAKLEDSAVYLCASSLDWAGGTGELFFGEGSRLTVL.

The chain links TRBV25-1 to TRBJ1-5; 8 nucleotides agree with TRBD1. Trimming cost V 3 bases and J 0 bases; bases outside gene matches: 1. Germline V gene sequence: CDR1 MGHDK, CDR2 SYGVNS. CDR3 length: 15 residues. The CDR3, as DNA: TGTGCCAGCAGTGATACAGGGGGTAGCAATCAGCCCCAGCATTTT. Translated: CASSDTGGSNQPQHF.